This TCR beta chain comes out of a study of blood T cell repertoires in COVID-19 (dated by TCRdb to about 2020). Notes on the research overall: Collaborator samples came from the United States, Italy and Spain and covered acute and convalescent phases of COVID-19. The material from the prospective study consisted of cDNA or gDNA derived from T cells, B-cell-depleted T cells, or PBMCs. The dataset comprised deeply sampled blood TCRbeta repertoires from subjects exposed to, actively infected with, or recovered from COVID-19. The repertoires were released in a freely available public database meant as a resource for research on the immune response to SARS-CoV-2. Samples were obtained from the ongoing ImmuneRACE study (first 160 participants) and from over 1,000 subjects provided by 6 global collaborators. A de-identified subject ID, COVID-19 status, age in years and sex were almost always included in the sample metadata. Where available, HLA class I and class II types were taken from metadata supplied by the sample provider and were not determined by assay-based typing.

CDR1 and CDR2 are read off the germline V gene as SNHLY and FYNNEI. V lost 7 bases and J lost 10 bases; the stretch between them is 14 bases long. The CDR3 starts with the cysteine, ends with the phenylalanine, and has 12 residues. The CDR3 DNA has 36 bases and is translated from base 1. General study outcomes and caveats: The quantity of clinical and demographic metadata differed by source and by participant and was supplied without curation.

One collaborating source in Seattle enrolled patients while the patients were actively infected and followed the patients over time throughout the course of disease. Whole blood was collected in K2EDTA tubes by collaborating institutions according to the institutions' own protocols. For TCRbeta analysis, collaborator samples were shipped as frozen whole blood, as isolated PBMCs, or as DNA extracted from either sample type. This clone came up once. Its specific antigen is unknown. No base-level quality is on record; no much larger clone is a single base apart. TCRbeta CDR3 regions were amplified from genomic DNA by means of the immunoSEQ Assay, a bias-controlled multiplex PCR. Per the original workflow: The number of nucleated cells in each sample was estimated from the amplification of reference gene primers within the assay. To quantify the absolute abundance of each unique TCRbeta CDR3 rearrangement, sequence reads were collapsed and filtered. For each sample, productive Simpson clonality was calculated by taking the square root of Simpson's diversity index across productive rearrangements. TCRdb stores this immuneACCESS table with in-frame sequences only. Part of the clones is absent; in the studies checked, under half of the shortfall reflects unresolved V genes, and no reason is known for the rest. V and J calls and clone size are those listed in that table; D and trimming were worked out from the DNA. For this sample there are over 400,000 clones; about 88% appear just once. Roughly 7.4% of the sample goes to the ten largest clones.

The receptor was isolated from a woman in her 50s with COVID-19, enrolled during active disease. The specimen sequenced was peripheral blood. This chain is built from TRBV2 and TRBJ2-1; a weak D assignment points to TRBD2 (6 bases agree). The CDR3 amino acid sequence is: CASKAGAGEQFF. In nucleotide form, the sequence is TGTGCCAGCAAAGCTGGAGCGGGCGAGCAGTTCTTC.